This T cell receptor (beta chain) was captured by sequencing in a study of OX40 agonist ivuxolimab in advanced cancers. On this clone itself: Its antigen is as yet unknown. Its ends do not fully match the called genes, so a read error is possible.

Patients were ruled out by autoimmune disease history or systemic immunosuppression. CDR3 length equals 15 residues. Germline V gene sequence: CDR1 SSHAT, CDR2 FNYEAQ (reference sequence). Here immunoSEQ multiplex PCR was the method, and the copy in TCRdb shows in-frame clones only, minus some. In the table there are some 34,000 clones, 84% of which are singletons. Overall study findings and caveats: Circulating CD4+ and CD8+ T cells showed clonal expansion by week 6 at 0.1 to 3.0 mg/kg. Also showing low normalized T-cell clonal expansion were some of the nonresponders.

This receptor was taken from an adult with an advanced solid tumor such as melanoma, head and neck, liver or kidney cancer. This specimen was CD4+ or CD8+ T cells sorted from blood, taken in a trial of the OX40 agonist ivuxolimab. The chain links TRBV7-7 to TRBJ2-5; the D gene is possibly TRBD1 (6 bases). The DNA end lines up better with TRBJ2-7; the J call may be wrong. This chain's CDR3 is CASSAGAGKNYEQYF. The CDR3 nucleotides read TGTGCTAGCAGCGCAGGGGCAGGGAAGAACTACGAGCAGTACTTC.